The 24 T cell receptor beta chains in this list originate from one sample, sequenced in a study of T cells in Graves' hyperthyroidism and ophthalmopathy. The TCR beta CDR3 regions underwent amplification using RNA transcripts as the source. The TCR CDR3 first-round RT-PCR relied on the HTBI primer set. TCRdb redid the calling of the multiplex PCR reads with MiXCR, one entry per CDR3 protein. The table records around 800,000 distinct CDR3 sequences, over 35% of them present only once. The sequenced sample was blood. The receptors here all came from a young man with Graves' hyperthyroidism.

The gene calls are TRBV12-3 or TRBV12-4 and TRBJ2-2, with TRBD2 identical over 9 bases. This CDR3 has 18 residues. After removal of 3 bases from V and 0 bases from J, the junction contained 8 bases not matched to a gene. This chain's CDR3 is CASSFFLAGTTNTGELFF. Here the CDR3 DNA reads TGTGCCAGCAGTTTTTTTCTAGCGGGGACAACGAACACCGGGGAGCTGTTTTTT.

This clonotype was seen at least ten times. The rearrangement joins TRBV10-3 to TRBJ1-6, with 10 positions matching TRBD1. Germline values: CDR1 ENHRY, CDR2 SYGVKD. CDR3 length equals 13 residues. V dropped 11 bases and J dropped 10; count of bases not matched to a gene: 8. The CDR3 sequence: CAATTGGISPLHF. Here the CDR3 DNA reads TGTGCCGCTACGACAGGGGGCATATCACCCCTCCACTTT.

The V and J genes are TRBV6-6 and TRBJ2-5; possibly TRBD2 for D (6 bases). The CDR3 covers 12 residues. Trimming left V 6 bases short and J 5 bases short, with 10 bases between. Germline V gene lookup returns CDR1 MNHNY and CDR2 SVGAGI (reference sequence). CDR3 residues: CASRLSGETQYF. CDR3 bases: TGTGCCAGCAGATTAAGCGGGGAGACCCAGTACTTC.

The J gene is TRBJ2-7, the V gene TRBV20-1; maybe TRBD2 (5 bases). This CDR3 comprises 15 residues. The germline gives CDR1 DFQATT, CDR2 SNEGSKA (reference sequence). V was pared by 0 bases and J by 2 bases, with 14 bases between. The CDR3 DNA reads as TGCAGTGCTAGAGATCTAGAGCGGTACCCCTACGAGCAGTACTTC. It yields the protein CSARDLERYPYEQYF.

The chain's CDR3 is CASSGGTSGVKGTQYF. In DNA, the CDR3 is TGTGCCAGCAGCGGTGGGACTAGCGGAGTCAAAGGGACCCAGTACTTC. The chain employs TRBV11-1 and TRBJ2-5; 11 nucleotides match TRBD2. J lost 7 bases, V lost 5 bases, and 12 bases had no gene match. Germline CDR1 SGHAT, CDR2 FQDESV (reference sequence). This CDR3 has 16 amino acids. Full variable domain (missing parts from reference TRBV11-1 and TRBJ2-5): EAEVAQSPRYKITEKSQAVAFWCDPISGHATLYWYRQILGQGPELLVQFQDESVVDDSQLPKDRFSAERLKGVDSTLKIQPAELGDSAMYLCASSGGTSGVKGTQYFGPGTRLLVL.

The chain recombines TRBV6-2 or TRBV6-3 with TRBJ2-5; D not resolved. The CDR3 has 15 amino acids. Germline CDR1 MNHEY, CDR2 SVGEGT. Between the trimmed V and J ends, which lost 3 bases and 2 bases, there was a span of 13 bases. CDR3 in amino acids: CASSYAQGGQETQYF. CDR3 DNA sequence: TGTGCCAGCAGTTATGCACAAGGTGGTCAAGAGACCCAGTACTTC.

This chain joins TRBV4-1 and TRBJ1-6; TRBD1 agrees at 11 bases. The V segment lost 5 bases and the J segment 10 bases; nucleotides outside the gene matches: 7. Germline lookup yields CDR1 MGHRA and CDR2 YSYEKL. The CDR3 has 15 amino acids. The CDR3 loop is CASSFTGTGGSPLHF. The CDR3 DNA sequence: TGCGCCAGCAGCTTTACCGGGACAGGGGGATCACCCCTCCACTTT.

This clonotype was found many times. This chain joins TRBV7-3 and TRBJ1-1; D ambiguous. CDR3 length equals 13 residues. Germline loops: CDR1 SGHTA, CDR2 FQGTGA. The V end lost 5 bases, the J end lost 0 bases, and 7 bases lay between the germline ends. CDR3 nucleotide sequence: TGTGCCAGCAGCCGCAGCATGAACACTGAAGCTTTCTTT. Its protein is CASSRSMNTEAFF.

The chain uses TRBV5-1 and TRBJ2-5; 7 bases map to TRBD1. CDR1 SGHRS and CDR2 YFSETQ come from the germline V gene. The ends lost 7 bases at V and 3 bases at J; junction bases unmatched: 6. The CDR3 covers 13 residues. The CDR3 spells CASASDREETQYF. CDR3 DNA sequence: TGCGCCAGCGCGTCCGACAGGGAAGAGACCCAGTACTTC.

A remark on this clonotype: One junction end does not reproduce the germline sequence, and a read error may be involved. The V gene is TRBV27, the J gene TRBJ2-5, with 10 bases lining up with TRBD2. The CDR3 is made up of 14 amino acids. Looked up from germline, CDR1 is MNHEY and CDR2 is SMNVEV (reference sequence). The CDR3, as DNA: TGTGCTAGCAGATTAGCGGGAGGTGGTGAGACCCAGTACTTC. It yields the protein CASRLAGGGETQYF.

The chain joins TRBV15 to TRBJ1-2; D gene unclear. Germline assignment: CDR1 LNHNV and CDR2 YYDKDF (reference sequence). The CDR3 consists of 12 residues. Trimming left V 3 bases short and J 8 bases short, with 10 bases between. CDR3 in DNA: TGTGCCACCAGCAGCCAAGGTGGGGGCTACACCTTC. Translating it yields CATSSQGGGYTF.

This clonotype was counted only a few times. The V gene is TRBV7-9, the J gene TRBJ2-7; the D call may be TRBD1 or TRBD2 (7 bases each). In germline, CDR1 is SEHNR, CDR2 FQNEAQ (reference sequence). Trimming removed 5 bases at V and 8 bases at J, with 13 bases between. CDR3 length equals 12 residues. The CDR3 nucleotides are TGTGCCAGCAGCCCAGGGGGGGGCCAGCAGTACTTC. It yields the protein CASSPGGGQQYF.

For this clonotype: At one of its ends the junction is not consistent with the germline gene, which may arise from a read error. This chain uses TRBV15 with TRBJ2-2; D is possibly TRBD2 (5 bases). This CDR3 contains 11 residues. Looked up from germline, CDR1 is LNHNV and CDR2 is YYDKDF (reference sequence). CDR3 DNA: TGTGCCACCAGCAGACAACGGGGAGCTGTTTTT. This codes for CATSRQRGAVF.

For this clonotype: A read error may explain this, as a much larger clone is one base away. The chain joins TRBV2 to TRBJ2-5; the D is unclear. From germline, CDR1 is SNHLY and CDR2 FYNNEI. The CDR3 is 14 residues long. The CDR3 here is CVSSEEVVVETQYF. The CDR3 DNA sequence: TGTGTCAGCAGTGAAGAGGTTGTGGTGGAGACCCAGTACTTC.

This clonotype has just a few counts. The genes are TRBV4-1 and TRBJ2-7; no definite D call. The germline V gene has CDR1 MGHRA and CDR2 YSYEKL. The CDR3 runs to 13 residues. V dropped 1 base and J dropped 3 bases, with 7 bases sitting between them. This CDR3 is CASSQGTLYEQYF. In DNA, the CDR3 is TGCGCCAGCAGCCAAGGGACCCTCTACGAGCAGTACTTC.

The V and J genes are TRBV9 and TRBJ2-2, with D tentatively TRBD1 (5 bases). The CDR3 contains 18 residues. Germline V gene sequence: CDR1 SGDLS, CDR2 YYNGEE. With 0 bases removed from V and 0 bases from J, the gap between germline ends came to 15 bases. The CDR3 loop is CASSVGQGPPPNTGELFF. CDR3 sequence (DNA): TGTGCCAGCAGCGTAGGGCAGGGCCCACCCCCGAACACCGGGGAGCTGTTTTTT.

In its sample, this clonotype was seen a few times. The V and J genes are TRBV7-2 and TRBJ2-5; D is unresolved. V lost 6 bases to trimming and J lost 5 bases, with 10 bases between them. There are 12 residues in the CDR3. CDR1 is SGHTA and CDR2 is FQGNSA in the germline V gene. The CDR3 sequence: CASRGVGETQYF. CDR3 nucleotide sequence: TGTGCCAGCAGGGGCGTAGGGGAGACCCAGTACTTC.

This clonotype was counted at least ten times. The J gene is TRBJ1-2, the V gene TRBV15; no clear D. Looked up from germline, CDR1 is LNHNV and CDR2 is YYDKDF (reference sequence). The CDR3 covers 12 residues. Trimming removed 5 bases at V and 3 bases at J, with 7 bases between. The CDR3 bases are TGTGCCACCAGCGGCGAATACTATGGCTACACCTTC. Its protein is CATSGEYYGYTF.

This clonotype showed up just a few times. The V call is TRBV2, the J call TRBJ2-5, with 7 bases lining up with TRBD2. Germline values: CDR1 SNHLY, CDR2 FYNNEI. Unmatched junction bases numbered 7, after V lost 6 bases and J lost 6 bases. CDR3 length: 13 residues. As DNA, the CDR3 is TGTGCCAGCAGAGGTGGGGGACTACAGACCCAGTACTTC. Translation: CASRGGGLQTQYF.

The CDR3 DNA follows: TGTGCCTGGAGTTCTCGGACAGCGGAGACCCAGTACTTC. Protein sequence: CAWSSRTAETQYF. V usage is TRBV7-3 and J usage is TRBJ2-5; maybe TRBD1 (6 bases). The ends were cut back, 11 bases at V and 5 bases at J, with 18 bases in the middle. Germline V lookup: CDR1 SGHTA, CDR2 FQGTGA. The CDR3 sequence is 13 residues long.

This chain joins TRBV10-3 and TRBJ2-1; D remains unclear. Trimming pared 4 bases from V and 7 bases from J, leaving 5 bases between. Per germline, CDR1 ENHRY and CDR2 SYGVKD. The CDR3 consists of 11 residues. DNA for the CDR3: TGTGCCATCAGTGGGGATAATGAGCAGTTCTTC. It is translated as CAISGDNEQFF.

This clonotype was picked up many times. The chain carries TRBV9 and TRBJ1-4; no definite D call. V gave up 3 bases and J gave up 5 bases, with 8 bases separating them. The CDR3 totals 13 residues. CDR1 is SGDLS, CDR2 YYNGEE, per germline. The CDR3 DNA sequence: TGTGCCAGCAGCGGGAGTTCGAATGAAAAACTGTTTTTT. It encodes CASSGSSNEKLFF.

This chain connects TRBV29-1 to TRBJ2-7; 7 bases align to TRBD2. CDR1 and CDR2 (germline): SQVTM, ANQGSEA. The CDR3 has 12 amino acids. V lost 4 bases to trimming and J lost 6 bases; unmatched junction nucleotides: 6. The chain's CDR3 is CSVVGGGGEQYF. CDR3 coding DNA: TGCAGCGTTGTAGGTGGGGGGGGCGAGCAGTACTTC.

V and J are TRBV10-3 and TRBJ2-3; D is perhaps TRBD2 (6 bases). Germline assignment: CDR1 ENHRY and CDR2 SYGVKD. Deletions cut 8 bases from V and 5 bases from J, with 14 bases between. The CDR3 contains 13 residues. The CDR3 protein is CAIGGTARDTQYF. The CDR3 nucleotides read TGTGCCATCGGGGGGACGGCGAGAGATACGCAGTATTTT.